This T cell receptor (beta chain) was documented in a study of technical replicates of blood from a few donors. The data were produced by immunoSEQ multiplex PCR, yet TCRdb's version contains in-frame clones alone and is incomplete. Of about 61,000 clones listed, roughly 97% are singletons. There are 15 residues in the CDR3. Germline values: CDR1 SGHNT, CDR2 YYREEE (reference sequence). The V and J ends lost 4 bases and 4 bases, in that order; junction bases with no gene match: 7. This clone was detected a few times. This clonotype was obtained from a human donor in good health. The sequenced material came from T cells isolated from PBMCs. V usage is TRBV5-4 and J usage is TRBJ2-1, with TRBD2 matching over 8 bases. CDR3 DNA: TGTGCCAGCAGCCCCGAACTAGCGGCGTACAATGAGCAGTTCTTC. It encodes CASSPELAAYNEQFF.